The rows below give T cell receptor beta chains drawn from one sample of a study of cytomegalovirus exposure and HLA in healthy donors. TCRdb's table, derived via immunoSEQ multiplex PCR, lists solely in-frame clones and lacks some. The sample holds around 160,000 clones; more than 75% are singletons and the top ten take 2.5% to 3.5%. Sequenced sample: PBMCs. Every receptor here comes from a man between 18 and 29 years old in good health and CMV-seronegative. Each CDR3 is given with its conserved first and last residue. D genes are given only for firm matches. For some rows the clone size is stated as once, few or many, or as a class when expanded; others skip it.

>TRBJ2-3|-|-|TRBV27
CASSLGGRRTDTQYF
TGTGCCAGCAGTTTAGGTGGGAGGCGCACAGATACGCAGTATTTT
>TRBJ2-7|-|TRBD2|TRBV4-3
CASSQSAGLAEWERYEQYF
TGCGCCAGCAGCCAATCCGCGGGACTAGCGGAGTGGGAGAGGTACGAGCAGTACTTC
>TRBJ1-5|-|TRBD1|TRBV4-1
CASSQSGPGGLGNQPQHF
TGCGCCAGCAGCCAGTCGGGCCCAGGGGGCCTTGGCAATCAGCCCCAGCATTTT
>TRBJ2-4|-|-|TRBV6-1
CASSVFEAAKNIQYF
TGTGCCAGCAGTGTTTTTGAGGCAGCCAAAAACATTCAGTACTTC
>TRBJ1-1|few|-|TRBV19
CASLSGGIGTEAFF
TGTGCCAGCTTATCGGGGGGAATCGGTACTGAAGCTTTCTTT
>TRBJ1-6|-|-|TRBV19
CASSPNEDSPLHF
TGTGCCAGTAGTCCCAATGAGGATTCACCCCTCCACTTT
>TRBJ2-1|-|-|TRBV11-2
CASSLVRHYNEQFF
TGTGCCAGCAGCTTAGTCCGACACTACAATGAGCAGTTCTTC
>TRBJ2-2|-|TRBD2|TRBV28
CASGDYSTRELFF
TGTGCCAGCGGGGACTATTCCACCCGGGAGCTGTTTTTT
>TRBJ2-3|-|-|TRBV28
CASRATGTLSTDTQYF
TGTGCCAGCAGGGCCACCGGGACACTTAGCACAGATACGCAGTATTTT
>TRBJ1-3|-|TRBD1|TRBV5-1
CASSIGTGNYGNTIYF
TGCGCCAGCAGCATCGGGACAGGGAACTATGGAAACACCATATATTTT
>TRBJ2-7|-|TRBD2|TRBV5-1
CASSLVGSGSRYEQYF
TGCGCCAGCAGCTTGGTGGGTAGCGGGAGCAGGTACGAGCAGTACTTC
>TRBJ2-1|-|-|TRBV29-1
CSVDPTGSSYNEQFF
TGCAGCGTTGATCCTACTGGTAGCTCCTACAATGAGCAGTTCTTC
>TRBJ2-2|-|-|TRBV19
CASSERSGTGELFF
TGTGCCAGTAGTGAGCGGAGCGGGACCGGGGAGCTGTTTTTT
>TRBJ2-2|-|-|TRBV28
CASSFFLGGNTGELFF
TGTGCCAGCAGTTTTTTTCTCGGGGGGAACACCGGGGAGCTGTTTTTT
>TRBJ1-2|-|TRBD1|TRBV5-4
CASKTGTGRAPNYGYTF
TGTGCCAGTAAAACCGGGACAGGGCGCGCCCCTAACTATGGCTACACCTTC
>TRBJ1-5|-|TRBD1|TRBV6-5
CASRGTGGQPQHF
TGTGCCAGCAGAGGGACAGGGGGTCAGCCCCAGCATTTT
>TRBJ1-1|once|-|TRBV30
CAWRTRQVSTEAFF
TGTGCCTGGAGGACTCGACAGGTTAGCACTGAAGCTTTCTTT
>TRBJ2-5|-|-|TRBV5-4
CASSYLGGETQYF
TGTGCCAGCAGCTACCTTGGAGGCGAGACCCAGTACTTC
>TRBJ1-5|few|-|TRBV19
CASMAPGISSNQPQHF
TGTGCCAGTATGGCCCCAGGGATTTCGTCCAATCAGCCCCAGCATTTT
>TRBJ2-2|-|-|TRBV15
CATSRGGSNTGELFF
TGTGCCACCAGCCGTGGGGGCAGTAACACCGGGGAGCTGTTTTTT
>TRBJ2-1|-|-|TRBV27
CASSLAAGKSYNEQFF
TGTGCCAGCAGTTTGGCAGCAGGAAAGTCCTACAATGAGCAGTTCTTC
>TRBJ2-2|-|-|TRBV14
CASRSTNTGELFF
TGTGCCAGCCGGTCTACGAACACCGGGGAGCTGTTTTTT
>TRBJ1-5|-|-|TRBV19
CASSAGGNQPQHF
TGTGCCAGTAGTGCAGGGGGCAATCAGCCCCAGCATTTT
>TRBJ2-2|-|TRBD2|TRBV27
CASSLISGRDAGELFF
TGTGCCAGCAGTTTAATCAGCGGGAGGGACGCCGGGGAGCTGTTTTTT
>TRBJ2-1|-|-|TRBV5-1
CASSLDSIRPHNEQFF
TGCGCCAGCAGCTTAGACTCAATCCGACCCCACAATGAGCAGTTCTTC
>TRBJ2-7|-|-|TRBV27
CASSLGSGSYEQYF
TGTGCCAGCAGTTTGGGTAGCGGCTCCTACGAGCAGTACTTC
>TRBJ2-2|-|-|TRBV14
CASSLRQGNTGELFF
TGTGCCAGCAGCCTAAGGCAGGGGAACACCGGGGAGCTGTTTTTT
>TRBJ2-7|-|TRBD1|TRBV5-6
CASSLVWTGGLSYEQYF
TGTGCCAGCAGCTTGGTATGGACAGGGGGTCTTTCCTACGAGCAGTACTTC
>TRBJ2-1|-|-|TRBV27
CASSLGPSAPVGQFF
TGTGCCAGCAGTTTGGGGCCGAGTGCCCCGGTCGGGCAGTTCTTC
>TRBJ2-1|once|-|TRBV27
CASSSEQFF
TGTGCCAGCAGTTCAGAGCAGTTCTTC
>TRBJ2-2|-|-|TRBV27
CASSFWGGTGELFF
TGTGCCAGCAGTTTTTGGGGAGGCACCGGGGAGCTGTTTTTT
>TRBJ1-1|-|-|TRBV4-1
CASSQVIGGMNTEAFF
TGCGCCAGCAGCCAAGTAATCGGGGGGATGAACACTGAAGCTTTCTTT
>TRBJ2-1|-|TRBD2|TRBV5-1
CASSNLAGVSNEQFF
TGCGCCAGCAGCAACCTAGCGGGAGTGTCCAATGAGCAGTTCTTC
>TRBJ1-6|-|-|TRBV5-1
CASSLAGEPPLHF
TGCGCCAGCAGCTTGGCGGGGGAACCACCCCTCCACTTT
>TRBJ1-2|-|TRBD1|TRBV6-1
CASSEKGTGARISVRYTF
TGTGCCAGCAGTGAAAAGGGGACAGGGGCGCGGATAAGTGTCCGATACACCTTC
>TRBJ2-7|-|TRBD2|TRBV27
CASTGASGRRRNEQYF
TGTGCCAGCACCGGGGCTAGCGGGAGAAGAAGGAACGAGCAGTACTTC
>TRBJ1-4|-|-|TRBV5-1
CASSSRTAARATNEKLFF
TGCGCCAGCAGCTCCCGGACAGCCGCGAGAGCAACTAATGAAAAACTGTTTTTT
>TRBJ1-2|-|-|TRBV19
CASSMVAGTYGYTF
TGTGCCAGTAGTATGGTGGCAGGCACCTATGGCTACACCTTC
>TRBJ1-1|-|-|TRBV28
CASSQKRGTNTEAFF
TGTGCCAGCAGTCAGAAGAGAGGAACGAACACTGAAGCTTTCTTT
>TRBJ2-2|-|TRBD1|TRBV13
CASSLAGGLGGELFF
TGTGCCAGCAGCTTGGCAGGGGGCCTGGGCGGGGAGCTGTTTTTT
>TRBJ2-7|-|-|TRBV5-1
CASSGTGTNLYEQYF
TGCGCCAGCAGCGGCACCGGGACAAACCTCTACGAGCAGTACTTC
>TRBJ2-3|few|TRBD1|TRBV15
CATRRTGISTDTQYF
TGTGCCACCAGGAGGACAGGGATAAGCACAGATACGCAGTATTTT
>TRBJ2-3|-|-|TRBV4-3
CASSQDPVSTDTQYF
TGCGCCAGCAGCCAAGATCCCGTCAGCACAGATACGCAGTATTTT
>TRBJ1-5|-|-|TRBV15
CATSRDMGSSQPQHF
TGTGCCACCAGCAGAGATATGGGGAGTAGTCAGCCCCAGCATTTT
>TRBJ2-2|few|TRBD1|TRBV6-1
CASSGTGTGELFF
TGTGCCAGCAGTGGGACAGGAACCGGGGAGCTGTTTTTT
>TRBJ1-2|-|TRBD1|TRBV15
CATSRDLGTGGYGYTF
TGTGCCACCAGCAGAGATCTGGGGACAGGGGGCTATGGCTACACCTTC
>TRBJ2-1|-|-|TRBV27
CASSSLGAGPRFF
TGTGCCAGCAGTTCCTTGGGCGCGGGGCCACGGTTCTTC
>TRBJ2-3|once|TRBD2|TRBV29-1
CSIGTSGDTDTQYF
TGCAGCATCGGGACTAGCGGAGACACAGATACGCAGTATTTT
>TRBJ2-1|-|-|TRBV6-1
CASSGTGTIEAAYNEQFF
TGTGCCAGCAGTGGCACGGGTACCATCGAGGCTGCCTACAATGAGCAGTTCTTC
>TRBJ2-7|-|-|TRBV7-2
CASSLARDSSYEQYF
TGTGCCAGCAGCTTAGCGCGGGACAGCTCCTACGAGCAGTACTTC
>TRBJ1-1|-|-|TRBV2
CASSGAGGLNTEAFF
TGTGCCAGCAGTGGGGCGGGGGGCCTGAACACTGAAGCTTTCTTT
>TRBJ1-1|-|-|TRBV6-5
CASTQSWGAEAFF
TGTGCCAGCACCCAGTCTTGGGGGGCTGAAGCTTTCTTT
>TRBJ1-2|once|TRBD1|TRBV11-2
CASSLGDRGLYYGYTF
TGTGCCAGCAGCTTAGGAGACAGGGGGCTTTACTATGGCTACACCTTC
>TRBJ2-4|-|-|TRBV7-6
CASSLGVLGKNIQYF
TGTGCCAGCAGCTTGGGAGTTTTGGGCAAAAACATTCAGTACTTC
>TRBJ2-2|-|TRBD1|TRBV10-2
CASSGAMTGAKNTGELFF
TGCGCCAGCAGTGGAGCGATGACAGGGGCTAAGAACACCGGGGAGCTGTTTTTT